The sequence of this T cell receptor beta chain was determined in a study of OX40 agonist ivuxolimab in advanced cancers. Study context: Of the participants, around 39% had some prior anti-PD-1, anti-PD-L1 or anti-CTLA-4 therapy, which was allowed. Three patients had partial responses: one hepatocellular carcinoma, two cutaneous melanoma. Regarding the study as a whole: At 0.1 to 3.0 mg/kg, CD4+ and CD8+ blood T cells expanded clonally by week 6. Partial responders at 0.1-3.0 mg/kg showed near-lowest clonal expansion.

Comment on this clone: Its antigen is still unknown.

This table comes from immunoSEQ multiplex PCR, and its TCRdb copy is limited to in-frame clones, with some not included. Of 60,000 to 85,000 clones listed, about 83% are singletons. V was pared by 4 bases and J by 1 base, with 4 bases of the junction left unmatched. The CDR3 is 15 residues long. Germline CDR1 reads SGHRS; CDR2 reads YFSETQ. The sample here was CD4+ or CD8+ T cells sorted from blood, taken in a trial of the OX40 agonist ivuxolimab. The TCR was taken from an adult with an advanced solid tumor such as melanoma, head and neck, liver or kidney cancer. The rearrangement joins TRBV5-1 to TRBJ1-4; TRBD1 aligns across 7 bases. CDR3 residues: CASSVNRGTNEKLFF. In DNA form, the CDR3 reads TGCGCCAGCAGCGTAAACAGGGGAACTAATGAAAAACTGTTTTTT.